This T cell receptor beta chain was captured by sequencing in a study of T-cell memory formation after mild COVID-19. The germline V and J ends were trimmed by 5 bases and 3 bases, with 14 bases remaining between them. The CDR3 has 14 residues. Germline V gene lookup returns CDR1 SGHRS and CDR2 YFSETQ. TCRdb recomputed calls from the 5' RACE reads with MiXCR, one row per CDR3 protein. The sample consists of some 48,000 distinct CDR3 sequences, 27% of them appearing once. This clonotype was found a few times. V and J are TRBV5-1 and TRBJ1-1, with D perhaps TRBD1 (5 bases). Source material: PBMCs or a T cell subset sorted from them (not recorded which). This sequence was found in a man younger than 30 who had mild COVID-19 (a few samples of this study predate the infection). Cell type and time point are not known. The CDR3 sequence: CASRIGRADTEAFF. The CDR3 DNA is TGCGCCAGCAGGATAGGCAGGGCGGACACTGAAGCTTTCTTT.